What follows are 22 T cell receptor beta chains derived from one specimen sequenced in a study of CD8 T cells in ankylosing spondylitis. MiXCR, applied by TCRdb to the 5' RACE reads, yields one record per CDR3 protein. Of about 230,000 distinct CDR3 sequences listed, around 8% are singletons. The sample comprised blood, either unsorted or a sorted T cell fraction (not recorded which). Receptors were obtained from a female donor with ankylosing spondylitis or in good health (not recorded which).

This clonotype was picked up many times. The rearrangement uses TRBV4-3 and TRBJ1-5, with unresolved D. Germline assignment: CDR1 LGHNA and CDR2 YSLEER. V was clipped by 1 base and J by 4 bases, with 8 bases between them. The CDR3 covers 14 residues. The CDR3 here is CASSQGRTNQPQHF. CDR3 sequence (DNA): TGCGCCAGCAGCCAAGGGCGTACGAATCAGCCCCAGCATTTT.

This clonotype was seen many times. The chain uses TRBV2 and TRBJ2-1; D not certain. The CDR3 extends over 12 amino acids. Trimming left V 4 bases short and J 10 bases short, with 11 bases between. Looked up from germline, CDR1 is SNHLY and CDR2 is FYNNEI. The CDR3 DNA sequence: TGTGCCAGCAGTGGTAGTAGTTCCGAGCAGTTCTTC. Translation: CASSGSSSEQFF.

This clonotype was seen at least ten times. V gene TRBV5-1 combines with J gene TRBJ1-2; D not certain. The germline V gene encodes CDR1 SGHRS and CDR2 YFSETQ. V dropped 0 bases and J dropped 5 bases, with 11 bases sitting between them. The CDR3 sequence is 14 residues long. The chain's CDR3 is CASSLGTLEYGYTF. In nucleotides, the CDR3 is TGCGCCAGCAGCTTGGGCACCCTGGAGTATGGCTACACCTTC. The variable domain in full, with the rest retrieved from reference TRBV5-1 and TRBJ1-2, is KAGVTQTPRYLIKTRGQQVTLSCSPISGHRSVSWYQQTPGQGLQFLFEYFSETQRNKGNFPGRFSGRQFSNSRSEMNVSTLELGDSALYLCASSLGTLEYGYTFGSGTRLTVV.

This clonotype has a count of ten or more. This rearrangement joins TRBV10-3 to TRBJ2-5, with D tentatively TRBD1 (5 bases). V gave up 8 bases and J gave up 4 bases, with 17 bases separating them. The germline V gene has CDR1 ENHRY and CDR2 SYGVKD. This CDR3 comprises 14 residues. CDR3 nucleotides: TGTGCCATCTCGACGGACACTACTATAGAGACCCAGTACTTC. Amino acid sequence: CAISTDTTIETQYF.

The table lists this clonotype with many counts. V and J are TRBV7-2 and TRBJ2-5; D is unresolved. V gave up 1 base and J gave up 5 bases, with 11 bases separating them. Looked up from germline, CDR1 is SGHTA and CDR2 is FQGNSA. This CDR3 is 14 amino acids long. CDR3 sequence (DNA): TGTGCCAGCAGCTTAGAATGGTTCGGGGAGACCCAGTACTTC. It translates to CASSLEWFGETQYF. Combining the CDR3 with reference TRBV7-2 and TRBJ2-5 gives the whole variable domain GAGVSQSPSNKVTEKGKDVELRCDPISGHTALYWYRQSLGQGLEFLIYFQGNSAPDKSGLPSDRFSAERTGGSVSTLTIQRTQQEDSAVYLCASSLEWFGETQYFGPGTRLLVL.

The CDR3 spells CASSFPEGTKYEQYF. CDR3 DNA: TGTGCCAGCAGTTTCCCGGAGGGCACAAAATACGAGCAGTACTTC. The chain uses TRBV28 and TRBJ2-7; tentatively, D is TRBD2 (6 bases). The CDR3 contains 15 residues. Germline V lookup: CDR1 MDHEN, CDR2 SYDVKM. V was cut by 3 bases and J by 4 bases, with 16 bases left in between.

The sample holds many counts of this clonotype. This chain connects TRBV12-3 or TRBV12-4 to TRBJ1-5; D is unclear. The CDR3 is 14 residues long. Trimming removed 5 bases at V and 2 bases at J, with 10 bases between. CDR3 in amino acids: CASSQLEGNQPQHF. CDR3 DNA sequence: TGTGCCAGCAGTCAACTGGAGGGCAATCAGCCCCAGCATTTT.

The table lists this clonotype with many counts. Written as DNA, the CDR3 is TGTGCCAGCTCAAGCGAGAATCAGCCCCAGCATTTT. Translating it yields CASSSENQPQHF. The V and J genes are TRBV18 and TRBJ1-5; D uncertain. This CDR3 has 12 amino acids. V dropped 5 bases and J dropped 4 bases, with 6 bases sitting between them. Germline V gene sequence: CDR1 KGHSH, CDR2 LQKENI.

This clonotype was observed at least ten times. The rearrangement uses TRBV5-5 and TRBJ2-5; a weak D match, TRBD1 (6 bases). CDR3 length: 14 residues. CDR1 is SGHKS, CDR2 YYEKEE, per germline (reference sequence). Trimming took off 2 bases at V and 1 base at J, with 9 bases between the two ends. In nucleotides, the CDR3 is TGTGCCAGCAGCTTAGGACAGATCCAAGAGACCCAGTACTTC. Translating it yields CASSLGQIQETQYF. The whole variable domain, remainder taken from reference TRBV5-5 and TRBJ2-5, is DAGVTQSPTHLIKTRGQQVTLRCSPISGHKSVSWYQQVLGQGPQFIFQYYEKEERGRGNFPDRFSARQFPNYSSELNVNALLLGDSALYLCASSLGQIQETQYFGPGTRLLVL.

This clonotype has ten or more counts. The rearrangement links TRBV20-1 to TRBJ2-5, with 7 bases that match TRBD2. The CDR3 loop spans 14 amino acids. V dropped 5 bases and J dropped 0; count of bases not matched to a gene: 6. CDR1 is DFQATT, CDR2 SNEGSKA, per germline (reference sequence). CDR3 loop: CSAVTSRYQETQYF. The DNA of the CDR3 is TGCAGTGCTGTGACTAGCAGGTACCAAGAGACCCAGTACTTC.

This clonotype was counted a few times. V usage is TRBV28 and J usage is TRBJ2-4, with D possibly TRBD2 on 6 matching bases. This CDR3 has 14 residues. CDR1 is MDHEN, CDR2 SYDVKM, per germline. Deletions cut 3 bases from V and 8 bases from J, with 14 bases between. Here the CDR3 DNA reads TGTGCCAGCAGTTTTTCGGGAGCTGTGGACATTCAGTACTTC. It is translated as CASSFSGAVDIQYF.

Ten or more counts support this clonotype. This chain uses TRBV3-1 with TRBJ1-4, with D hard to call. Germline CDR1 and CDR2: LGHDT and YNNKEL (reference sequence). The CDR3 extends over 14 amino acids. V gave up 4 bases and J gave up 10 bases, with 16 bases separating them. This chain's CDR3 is CASSPPPGGGKLFF. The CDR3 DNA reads TGTGCCAGCAGCCCCCCCCCCGGAGGAGGAAAACTGTTTTTT.

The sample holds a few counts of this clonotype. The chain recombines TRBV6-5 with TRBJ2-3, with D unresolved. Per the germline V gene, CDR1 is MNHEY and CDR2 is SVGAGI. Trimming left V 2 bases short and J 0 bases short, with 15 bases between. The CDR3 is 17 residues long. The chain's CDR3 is CASSYTSALGSTDTQYF. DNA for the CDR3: TGTGCCAGCAGTTACACCTCAGCGCTAGGTAGCACAGATACGCAGTATTTT.

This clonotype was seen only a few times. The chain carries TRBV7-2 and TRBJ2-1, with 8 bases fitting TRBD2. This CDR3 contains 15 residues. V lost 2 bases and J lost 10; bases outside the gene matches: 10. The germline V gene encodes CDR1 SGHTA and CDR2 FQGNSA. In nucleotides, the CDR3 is TGTGCCAGCAGCTTAAGCGGGACTAGGCCGGGCGAGCAGTTCTTC. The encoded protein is CASSLSGTRPGEQFF.

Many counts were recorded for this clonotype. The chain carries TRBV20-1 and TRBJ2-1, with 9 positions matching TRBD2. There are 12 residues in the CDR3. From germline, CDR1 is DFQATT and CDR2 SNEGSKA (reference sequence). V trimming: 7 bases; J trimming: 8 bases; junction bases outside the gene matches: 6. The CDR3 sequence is CSVIVAGDEQFF. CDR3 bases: TGCAGTGTAATAGTAGCGGGGGATGAGCAGTTCTTC.

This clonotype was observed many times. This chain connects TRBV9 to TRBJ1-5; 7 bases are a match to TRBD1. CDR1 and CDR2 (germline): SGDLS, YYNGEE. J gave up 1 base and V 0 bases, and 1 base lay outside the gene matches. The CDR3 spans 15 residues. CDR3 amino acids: CASSVEGASNQPQHF. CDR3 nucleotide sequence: TGTGCCAGCAGCGTAGAGGGGGCCAGCAATCAGCCCCAGCATTTT.

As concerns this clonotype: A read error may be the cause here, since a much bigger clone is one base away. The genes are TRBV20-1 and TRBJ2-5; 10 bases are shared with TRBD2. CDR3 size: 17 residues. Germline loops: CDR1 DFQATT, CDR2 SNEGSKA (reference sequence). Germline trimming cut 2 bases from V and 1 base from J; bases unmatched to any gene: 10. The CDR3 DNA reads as TGCAGTGCTAGATTTCGGCTAGCGGGAGTGCCCCAAGAGACCCAGTACTTC. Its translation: CSARFRLAGVPQETQYF.

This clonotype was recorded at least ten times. The CDR3 DNA is TGCGCCAGCAGCCACACTAGCGGGAGCGATGAGCAGTTCTTC. Translating gives CASSHTSGSDEQFF. V usage is TRBV5-1 and J usage is TRBJ2-1, with TRBD2 matching 11 bases. The CDR3 runs 14 residues. The trim removed 4 bases at V and 8 bases at J, leaving 5 bases unmatched. CDR1 SGHRS and CDR2 YFSETQ come from the germline V gene.

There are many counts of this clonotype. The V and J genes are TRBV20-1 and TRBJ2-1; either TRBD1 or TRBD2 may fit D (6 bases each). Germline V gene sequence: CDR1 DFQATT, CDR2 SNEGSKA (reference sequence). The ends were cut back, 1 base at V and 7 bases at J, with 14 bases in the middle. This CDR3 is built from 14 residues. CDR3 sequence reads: CSARVEGEENEQFF. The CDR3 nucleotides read TGCAGTGCTAGAGTGGAGGGGGAGGAGAATGAGCAGTTCTTC.

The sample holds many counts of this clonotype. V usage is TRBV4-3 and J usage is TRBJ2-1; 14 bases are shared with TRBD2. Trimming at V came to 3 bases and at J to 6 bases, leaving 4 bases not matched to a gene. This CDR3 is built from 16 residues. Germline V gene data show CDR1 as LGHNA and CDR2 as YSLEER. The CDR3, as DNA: TGCGCCAGCAGCCAGGGGACTAGCGGGAGTGTCAATGAGCAGTTCTTC. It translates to CASSQGTSGSVNEQFF.

CDR3 in amino acids: CASSLRRNNEQFF. The DNA for the CDR3 is TGTGCCAGCAGTTTACGGCGGAACAATGAGCAGTTCTTC. The genes are TRBV12-3 or TRBV12-4 and TRBJ2-1, with D uncertain. The CDR3 has 13 amino acids. V was pared by 2 bases and J by 5 bases, with 7 bases between.

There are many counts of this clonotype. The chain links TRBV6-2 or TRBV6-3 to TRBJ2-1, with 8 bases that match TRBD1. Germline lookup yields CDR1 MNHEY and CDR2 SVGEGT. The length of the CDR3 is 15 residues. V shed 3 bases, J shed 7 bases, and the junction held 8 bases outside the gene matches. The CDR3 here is CASSYAQGALNEQFF. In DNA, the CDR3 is TGTGCCAGCAGTTATGCCCAGGGGGCTTTGAATGAGCAGTTCTTC.